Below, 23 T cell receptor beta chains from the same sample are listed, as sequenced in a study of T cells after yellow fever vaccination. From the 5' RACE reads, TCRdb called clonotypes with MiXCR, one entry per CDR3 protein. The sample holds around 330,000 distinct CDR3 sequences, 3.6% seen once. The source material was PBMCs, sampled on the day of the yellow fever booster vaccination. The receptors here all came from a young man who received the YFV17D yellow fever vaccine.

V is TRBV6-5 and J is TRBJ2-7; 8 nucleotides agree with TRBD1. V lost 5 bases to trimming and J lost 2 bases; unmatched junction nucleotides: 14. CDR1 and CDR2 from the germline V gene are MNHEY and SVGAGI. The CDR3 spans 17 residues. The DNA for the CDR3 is TGTGCCAGCAGTAACAGGACAGGGCGGTTACTCCCCTACGAGCAGTACTTC. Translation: CASSNRTGRLLPYEQYF.

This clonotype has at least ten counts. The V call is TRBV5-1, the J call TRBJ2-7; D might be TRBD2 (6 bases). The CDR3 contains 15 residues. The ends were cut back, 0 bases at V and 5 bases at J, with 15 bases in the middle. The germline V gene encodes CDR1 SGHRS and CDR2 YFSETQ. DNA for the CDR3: TGCGCCAGCAGCTTGGCCCGCGGGGTGTTGGACGAGCAGTACTTC. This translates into CASSLARGVLDEQYF.

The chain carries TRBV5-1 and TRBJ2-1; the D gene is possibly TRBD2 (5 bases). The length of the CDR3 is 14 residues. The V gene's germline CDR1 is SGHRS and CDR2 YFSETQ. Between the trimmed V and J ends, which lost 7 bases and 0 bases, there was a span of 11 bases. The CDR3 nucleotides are TGCGCCAGCGGACCGGGGAGCTCCTACAATGAGCAGTTCTTC. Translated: CASGPGSSYNEQFF. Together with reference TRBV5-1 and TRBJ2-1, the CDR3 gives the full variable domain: KAGVTQTPRYLIKTRGQQVTLSCSPISGHRSVSWYQQTPGQGLQFLFEYFSETQRNKGNFPGRFSGRQFSNSRSEMNVSTLELGDSALYLCASGPGSSYNEQFFGPGTRLTVL.

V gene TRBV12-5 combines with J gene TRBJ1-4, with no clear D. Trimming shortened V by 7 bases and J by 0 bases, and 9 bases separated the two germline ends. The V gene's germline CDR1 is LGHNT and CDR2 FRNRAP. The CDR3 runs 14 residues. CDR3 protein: CASALGSTNEKLFF. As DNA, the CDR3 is TGTGCTAGTGCCCTCGGATCAACTAATGAAAAACTGTTTTTT.

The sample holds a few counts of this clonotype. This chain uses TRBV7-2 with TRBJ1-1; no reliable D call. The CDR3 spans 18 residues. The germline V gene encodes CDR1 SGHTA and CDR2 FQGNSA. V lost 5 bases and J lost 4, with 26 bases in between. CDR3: CASSPDGGRGWSFTEAFF. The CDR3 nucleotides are TGTGCCAGCAGCCCCGACGGCGGGCGGGGTTGGAGTTTCACTGAAGCTTTCTTT.

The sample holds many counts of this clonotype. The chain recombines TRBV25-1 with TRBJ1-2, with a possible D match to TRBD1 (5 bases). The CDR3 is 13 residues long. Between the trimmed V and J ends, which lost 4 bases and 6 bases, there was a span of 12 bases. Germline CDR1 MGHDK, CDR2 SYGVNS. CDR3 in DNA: TGTGCCAGCAGTGGGGGCCTGGGGGATGGCTACACCTTC. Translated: CASSGGLGDGYTF.

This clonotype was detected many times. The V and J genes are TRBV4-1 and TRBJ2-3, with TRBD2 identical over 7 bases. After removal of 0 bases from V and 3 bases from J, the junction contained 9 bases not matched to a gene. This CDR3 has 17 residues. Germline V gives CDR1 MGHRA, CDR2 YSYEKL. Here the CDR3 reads CASSQDPSGAVTDTQYF. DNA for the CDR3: TGCGCCAGCAGCCAAGATCCCAGCGGGGCCGTTACAGATACGCAGTATTTT.

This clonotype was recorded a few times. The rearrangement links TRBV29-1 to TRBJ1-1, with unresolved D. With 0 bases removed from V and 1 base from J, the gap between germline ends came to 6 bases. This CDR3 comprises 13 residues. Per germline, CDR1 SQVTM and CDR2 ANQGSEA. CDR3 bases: TGCAGCGTTGAAGATATGGCGAACACTGAAGCTTTCTTT. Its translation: CSVEDMANTEAFF.

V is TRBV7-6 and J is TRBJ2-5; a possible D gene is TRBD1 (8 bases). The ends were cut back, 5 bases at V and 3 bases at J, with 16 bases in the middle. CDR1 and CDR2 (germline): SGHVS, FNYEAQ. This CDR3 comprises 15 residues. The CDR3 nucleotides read TGTGCCAGCAGCACCTACAGGGGGGGGGAAGAGACCCAGTACTTC. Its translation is CASSTYRGGEETQYF. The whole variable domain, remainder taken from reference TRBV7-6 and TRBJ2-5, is GAGVSQSPRYKVTKRGQDVALRCDPISGHVSLYWYRQALGQGPEFLTYFNYEAQQDKSGLPNDRFSAERPEGSISTLTIQRTEQRDSAMYRCASSTYRGGEETQYFGPGTRLLVL.

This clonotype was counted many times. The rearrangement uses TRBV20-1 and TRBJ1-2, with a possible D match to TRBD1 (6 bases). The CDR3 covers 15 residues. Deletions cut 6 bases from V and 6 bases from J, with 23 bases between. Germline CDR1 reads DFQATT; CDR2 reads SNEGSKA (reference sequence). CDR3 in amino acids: CSAAEPRQEGHGYTF. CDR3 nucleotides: TGCAGTGCCGCGGAACCCCGACAGGAGGGTCATGGCTACACCTTC.

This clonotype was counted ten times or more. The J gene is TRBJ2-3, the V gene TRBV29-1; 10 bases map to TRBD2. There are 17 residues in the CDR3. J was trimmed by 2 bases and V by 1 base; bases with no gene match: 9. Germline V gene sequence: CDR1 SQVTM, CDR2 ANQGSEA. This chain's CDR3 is CSVEVGASGGTTDTQYF. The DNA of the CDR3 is TGCAGCGTTGAAGTCGGGGCTAGCGGGGGCACCACAGATACGCAGTATTTT.

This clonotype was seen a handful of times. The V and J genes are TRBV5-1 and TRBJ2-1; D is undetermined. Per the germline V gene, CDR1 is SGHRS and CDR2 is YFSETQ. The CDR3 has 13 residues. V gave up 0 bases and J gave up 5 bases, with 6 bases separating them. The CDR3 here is CASSLGANNEQFF. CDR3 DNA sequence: TGCGCCAGCAGCTTGGGGGCTAACAATGAGCAGTTCTTC. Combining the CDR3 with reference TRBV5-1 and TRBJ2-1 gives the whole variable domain KAGVTQTPRYLIKTRGQQVTLSCSPISGHRSVSWYQQTPGQGLQFLFEYFSETQRNKGNFPGRFSGRQFSNSRSEMNVSTLELGDSALYLCASSLGANNEQFFGPGTRLTVL.

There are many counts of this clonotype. CDR3 DNA sequence: TGTGCCAGCAGGGAGGGGATGGGGGACAGACAAGGTGATGAGCAGTTCTTC. The encoded protein is CASREGMGDRQGDEQFF. The chain employs TRBV25-1 and TRBJ2-1; tentatively, D is TRBD1 (7 bases). This CDR3 contains 17 residues. The V and J ends lost 6 bases and 8 bases respectively, with 26 bases between them. Germline V gene lookup returns CDR1 MGHDK and CDR2 SYGVNS.

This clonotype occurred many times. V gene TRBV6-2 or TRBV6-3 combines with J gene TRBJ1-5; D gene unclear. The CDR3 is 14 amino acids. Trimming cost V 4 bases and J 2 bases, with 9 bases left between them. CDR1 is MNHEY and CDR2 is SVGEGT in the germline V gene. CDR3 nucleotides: TGTGCCAGCAGTTGGGGTTTTGGCAATCAGCCCCAGCATTTT. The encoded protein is CASSWGFGNQPQHF.

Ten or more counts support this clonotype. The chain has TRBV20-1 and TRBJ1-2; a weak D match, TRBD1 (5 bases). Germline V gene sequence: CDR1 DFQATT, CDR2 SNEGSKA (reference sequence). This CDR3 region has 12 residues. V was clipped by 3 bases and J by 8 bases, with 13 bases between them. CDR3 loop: CSASVRGRGYTF. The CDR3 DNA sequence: TGCAGTGCTAGCGTTAGGGGACGGGGCTACACCTTC.

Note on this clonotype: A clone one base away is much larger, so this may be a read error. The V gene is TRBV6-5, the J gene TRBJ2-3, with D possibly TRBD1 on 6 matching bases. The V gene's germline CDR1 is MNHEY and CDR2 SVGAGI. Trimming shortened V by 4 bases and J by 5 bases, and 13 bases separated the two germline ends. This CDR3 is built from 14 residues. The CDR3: CASSLLGALDTQYF. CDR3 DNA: TGTGCCAGCAGTTTACTGGGGGCTTTAGATACGCAGTATTTT.

DNA of the CDR3: TGTGCCAGCAGCGAGCGTAGACAGGGGAATGAAAAACTGTTTTTT. Translating gives CASSERRQGNEKLFF. The chain employs TRBV2 and TRBJ1-4; 8 bases are shared with TRBD1. The CDR3 runs 15 residues. Germline CDR1 SNHLY, CDR2 FYNNEI. V gave up 6 bases and J gave up 5 bases; unmatched junction bases: 8.

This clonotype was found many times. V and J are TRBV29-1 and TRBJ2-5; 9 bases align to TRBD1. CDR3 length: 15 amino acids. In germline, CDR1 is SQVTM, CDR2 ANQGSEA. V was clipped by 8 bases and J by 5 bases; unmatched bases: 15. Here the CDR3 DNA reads TGCAGCTTTCGAGTTCGGGACAGGGCATGGGAGACCCAGTACTTC. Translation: CSFRVRDRAWETQYF.

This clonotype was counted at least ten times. The CDR3 DNA follows: TGTGCCAGCAGCACGACCGGGGAAGCCGGGGAGCTGTTTTTT. This sequence encodes CASSTTGEAGELFF. This chain links TRBV7-9 with TRBJ2-2; weak D call: TRBD2 (5 bases). Germline CDR1 reads SEHNR; CDR2 reads FQNEAQ (reference sequence). The CDR3 extends over 14 amino acids. Trimming shortened V by 5 bases and J by 6 bases, and 13 bases separated the two germline ends.

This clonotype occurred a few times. The CDR3 reads CASSLEPSGVYEQYF. The CDR3 region has the DNA TGCGCCAGCAGCTTGGAACCTAGCGGGGTCTACGAGCAGTACTTC. J is TRBJ2-7 and V is TRBV5-1; 9 positions agree with TRBD2. Germline V lookup: CDR1 SGHRS, CDR2 YFSETQ. This CDR3 is built from 15 residues. Unmatched junction bases numbered 4, after V lost 0 bases and J lost 3 bases.

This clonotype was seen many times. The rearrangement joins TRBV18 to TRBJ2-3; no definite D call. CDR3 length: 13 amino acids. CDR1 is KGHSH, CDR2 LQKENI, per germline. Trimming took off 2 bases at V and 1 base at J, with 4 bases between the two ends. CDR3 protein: CASSPMGTDTQYF. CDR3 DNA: TGTGCCAGCTCACCAATGGGCACAGATACGCAGTATTTT.

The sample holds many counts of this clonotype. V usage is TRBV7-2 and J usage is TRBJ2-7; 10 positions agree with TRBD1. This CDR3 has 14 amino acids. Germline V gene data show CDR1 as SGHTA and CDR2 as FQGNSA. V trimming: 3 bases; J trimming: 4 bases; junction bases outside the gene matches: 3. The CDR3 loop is CASSFGTGAYEQYF. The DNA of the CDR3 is TGTGCCAGCAGCTTCGGGACAGGGGCGTACGAGCAGTACTTC.

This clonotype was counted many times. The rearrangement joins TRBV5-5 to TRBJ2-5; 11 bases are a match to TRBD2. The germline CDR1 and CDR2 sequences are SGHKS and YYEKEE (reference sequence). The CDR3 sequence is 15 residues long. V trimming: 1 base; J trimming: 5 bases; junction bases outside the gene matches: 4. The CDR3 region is CASSLNSGGAETQYF. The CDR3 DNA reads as TGTGCCAGCAGCTTGAATAGCGGGGGGGCCGAGACCCAGTACTTC.